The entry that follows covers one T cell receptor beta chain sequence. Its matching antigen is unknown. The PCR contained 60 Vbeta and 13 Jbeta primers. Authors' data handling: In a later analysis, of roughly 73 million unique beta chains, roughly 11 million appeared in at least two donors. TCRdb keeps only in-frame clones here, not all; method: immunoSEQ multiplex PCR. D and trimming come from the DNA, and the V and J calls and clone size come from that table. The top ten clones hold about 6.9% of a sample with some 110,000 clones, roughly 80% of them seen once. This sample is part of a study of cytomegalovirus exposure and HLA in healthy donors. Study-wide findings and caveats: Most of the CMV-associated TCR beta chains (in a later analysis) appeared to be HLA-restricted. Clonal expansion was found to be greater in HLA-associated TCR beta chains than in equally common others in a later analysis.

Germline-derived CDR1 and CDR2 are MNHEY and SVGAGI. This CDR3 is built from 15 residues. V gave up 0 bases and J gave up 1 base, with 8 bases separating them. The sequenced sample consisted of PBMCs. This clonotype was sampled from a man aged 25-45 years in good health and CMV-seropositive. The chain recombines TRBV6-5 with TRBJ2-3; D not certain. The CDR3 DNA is TGTGCCAGCAGTTACTCGCTAGATGGCACAGATACGCAGTATTTT. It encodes CASSYSLDGTDTQYF.